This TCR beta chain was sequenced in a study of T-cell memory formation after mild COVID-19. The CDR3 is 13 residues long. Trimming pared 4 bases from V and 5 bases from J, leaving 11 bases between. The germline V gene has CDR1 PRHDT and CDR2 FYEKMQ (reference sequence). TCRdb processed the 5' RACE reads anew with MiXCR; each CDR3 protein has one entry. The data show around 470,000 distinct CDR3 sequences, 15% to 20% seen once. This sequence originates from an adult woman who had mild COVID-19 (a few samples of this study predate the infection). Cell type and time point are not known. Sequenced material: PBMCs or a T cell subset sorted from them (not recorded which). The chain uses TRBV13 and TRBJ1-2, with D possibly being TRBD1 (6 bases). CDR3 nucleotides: TGTGCCAGCAGCTCCCAGGGGAAATATGGCTACACCTTC. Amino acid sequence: CASSSQGKYGYTF. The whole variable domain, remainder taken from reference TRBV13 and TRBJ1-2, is AAGVIQSPRHLIKEKRETATLKCYPIPRHDTVYWYQQGPGQDPQFLISFYEKMQSDKGSIPDRFSAQQFSDYHSELNMSSLELGDSALYFCASSSQGKYGYTFGSGTRLTVV.